The 5 T cell receptor beta chains listed next were all sequenced from one sample in a study of naive and memory T cell subsets. The beta constant-region primer was an equimolar mix of two oligonucleotides covering TRBC1 and TRBC2. Nested alpha and beta constant-region primers with the SP2 primer drove four PCR rounds on ligated cDNA. TCRdb fed the UMI-ligation and nested PCR reads into MiXCR, producing one record per CDR3 protein. The profile shows under 150,000 distinct CDR3 sequences, about a fifth of them singletons. Study-wide points: Especially in CD8 cells, naive repertoires contained a few larger clonotypes, possibly CD45RA-re-expressing memory cells.

These receptors are not linked to any known antigen. What was sequenced was naive CD8+ T cells from blood. These TCRs come from a human donor in good health.

This clonotype showed up just a few times. The rearrangement links TRBV14 to TRBJ2-1; TRBD2 aligns across 13 bases. Trimming removed 2 bases from V and 4 bases from J; junction bases left unmatched: 2. In germline, CDR1 is SGHDN, CDR2 FVKESK. The CDR3 is made up of 16 amino acids. CDR3 sequence: CASSQWGLAGYNEQFF. CDR3 DNA sequence: TGTGCCAGCAGCCAATGGGGACTAGCGGGATACAATGAGCAGTTCTTC. Drawing the rest from reference TRBV14 and TRBJ2-1, the complete variable domain is EAGVTQFPSHSVIEKGQTVTLRCDPISGHDNLYWYRRVMGKEIKFLLHFVKESKQDESGMPNNRFLAERTGGTYSTLKVQPAELEDSGVYFCASSQWGLAGYNEQFFGPGTRLTVL.

The gene calls are TRBV6-4 and TRBJ2-5; D gene ambiguous. The CDR3 loop spans 15 amino acids. V was pared by 3 bases and J by 5 bases, with 16 bases between. Germline CDR1 is MRHNA and CDR2 is SNTAGT. The CDR3 DNA is TGTGCCAGCAGTGAGGACGGGTCAGCTAGTGAGACCCAGTACTTC. Translation: CASSEDGSASETQYF.

Only a few counts were recorded for this clonotype. This chain connects TRBV6-5 to TRBJ2-1; 8 bases match TRBD1. Unmatched junction bases numbered 5, after V lost 4 bases and J lost 3 bases. Germline CDR1 and CDR2: MNHEY and SVGAGI. The CDR3 is 15 amino acids. The chain's CDR3 is CASSSQGADYNEQFF. The DNA of the CDR3 is TGTGCCAGCAGTTCCCAGGGGGCCGACTACAATGAGCAGTTCTTC.

CDR3 sequence: CASSLSWREGLTDTQYF. The CDR3 region has the DNA TGTGCCAGCAGTTTATCATGGCGGGAGGGCCTGACAGATACGCAGTATTTT. The chain joins TRBV27 to TRBJ2-3; 9 nucleotides match TRBD2. Germline values: CDR1 MNHEY, CDR2 SMNVEV (reference sequence). V gave up 0 bases and J gave up 3 bases; unmatched junction bases: 7. The CDR3 totals 17 residues.

J is TRBJ1-1 and V is TRBV28, with D unresolved. V lost 5 bases and J lost 2, with 21 bases in between. CDR3 length: 17 amino acids. Per the germline V gene, CDR1 is MDHEN and CDR2 is SYDVKM. CDR3 nucleotide sequence: TGTGCCAGCAGTACTCACACCGCGCGATCCTCCAACACTGAAGCTTTCTTT. Amino acids: CASSTHTARSSNTEAFF.